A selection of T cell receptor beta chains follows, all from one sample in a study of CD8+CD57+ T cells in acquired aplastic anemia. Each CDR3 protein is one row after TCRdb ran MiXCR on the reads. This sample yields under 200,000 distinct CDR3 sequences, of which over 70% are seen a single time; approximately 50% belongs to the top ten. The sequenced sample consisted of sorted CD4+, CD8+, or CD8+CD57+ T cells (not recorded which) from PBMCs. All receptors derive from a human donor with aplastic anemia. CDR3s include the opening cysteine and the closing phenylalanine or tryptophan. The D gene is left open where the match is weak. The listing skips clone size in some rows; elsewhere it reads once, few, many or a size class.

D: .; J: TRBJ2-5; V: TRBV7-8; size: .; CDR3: CASSLDEGFLETQYF; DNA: TGTGCCAGCAGCTTAGATGAGGGTTTCTTGGAGACCCAGTACTTC
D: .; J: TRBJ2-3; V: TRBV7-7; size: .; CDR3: CASSLADVDRVTDTQYF; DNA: TGTGCTAGCAGCTTAGCGGATGTCGACAGGGTAACAGATACGCAGTATTTT
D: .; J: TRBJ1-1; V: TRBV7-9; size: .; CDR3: CASSFGVYEAFF; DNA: TGTGCCAGCAGCTTCGGGGTTTACGAAGCTTTCTTT
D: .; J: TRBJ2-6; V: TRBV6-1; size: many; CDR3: CASSAGGGGANVLTF; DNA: TGTGCCAGCAGTGCAGGGGGAGGAGGGGCCAACGTCCTGACTTTC
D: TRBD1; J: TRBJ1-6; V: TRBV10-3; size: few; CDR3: CASSGQGSSPLHF; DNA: TGTGCCAGCAGTGGACAGGGGAGTTCACCCCTCCACTTT
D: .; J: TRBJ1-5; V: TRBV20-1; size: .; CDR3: CSARPSRGNQPQHF; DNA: TGCAGTGCTAGGCCCTCAAGAGGGAATCAGCCCCAGCATTTT
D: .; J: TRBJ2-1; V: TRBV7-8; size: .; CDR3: CASSPPGNEQFF; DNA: TGTGCCAGCAGCCCCCCCGGCAATGAGCAGTTCTTC
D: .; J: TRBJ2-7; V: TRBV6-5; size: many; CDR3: CASSWRLAGTFYEQYF; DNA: TGTGCCAGCAGTTGGCGGCTTGCAGGGACTTTTTACGAGCAGTACTTC
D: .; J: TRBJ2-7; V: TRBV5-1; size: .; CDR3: CASSFSASSYEQYF; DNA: TGCGCCAGCAGCTTCTCGGCCAGCTCCTACGAGCAGTACTTC
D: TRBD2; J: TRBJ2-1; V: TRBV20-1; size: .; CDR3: CSARALTSGGIDEQFF; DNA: TGCAGTGCTAGGGCCCTGACTAGCGGGGGGATCGATGAGCAGTTCTTC
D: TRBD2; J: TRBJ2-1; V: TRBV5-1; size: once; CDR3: CASSRTSGSRNEQFF; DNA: TGCGCCAGCAGCCGGACTAGCGGGAGTAGGAATGAGCAGTTCTTC
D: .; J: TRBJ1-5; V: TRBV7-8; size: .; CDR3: CASSLGGIQPQHF; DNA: TGTGCCAGCAGCCTGGGGGGTATTCAGCCCCAGCATTTT
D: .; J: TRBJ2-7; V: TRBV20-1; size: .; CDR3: CSASKGHEQYF; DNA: TGCAGTGCTAGTAAGGGGCACGAGCAGTACTTC
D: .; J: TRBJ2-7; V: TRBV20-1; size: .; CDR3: CSARPGGSYEQYF; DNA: TGCAGTGCTAGGCCCGGGGGCTCCTACGAGCAGTACTTC
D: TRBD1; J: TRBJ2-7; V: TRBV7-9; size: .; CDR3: CASSLGQGANYEQYF; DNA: TGTGCCAGCAGCTTAGGACAGGGGGCAAACTACGAGCAGTACTTC
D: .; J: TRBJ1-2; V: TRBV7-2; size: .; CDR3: CASSLMQNYGYTF; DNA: TGTGCCAGCAGCTTAATGCAAAACTATGGCTACACCTTC
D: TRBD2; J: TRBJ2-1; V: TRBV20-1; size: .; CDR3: CSARTSANEQFF; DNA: TGCAGTGCTCGGACTAGCGCGAATGAGCAGTTCTTC
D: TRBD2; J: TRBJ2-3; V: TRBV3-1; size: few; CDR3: CASSLGGGSTDTQYF; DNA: TGTGCCAGCAGCCTGGGCGGGGGGAGCACAGATACGCAGTATTTT
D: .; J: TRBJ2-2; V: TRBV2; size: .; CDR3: CASRLYSGNTGELFF; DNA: TGTGCCAGCAGACTGTATAGCGGGAACACCGGGGAGCTGTTTTTT
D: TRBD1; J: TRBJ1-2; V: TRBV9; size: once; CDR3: CASSSDRGRSYGYTF; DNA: TGTGCCAGCAGCTCAGACAGGGGGCGCTCCTATGGCTACACCTTC
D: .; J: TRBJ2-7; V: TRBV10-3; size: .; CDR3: CAISEMTGRSIEQYF; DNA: TGTGCCATCAGTGAGATGACAGGGAGGTCTATCGAGCAGTACTTC
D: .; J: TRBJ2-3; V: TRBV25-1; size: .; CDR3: CASSEVGGATDTQYF; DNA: TGTGCCAGCAGTGAGGTGGGGGGCGCGACAGATACGCAGTATTTT
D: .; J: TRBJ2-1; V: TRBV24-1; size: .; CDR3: CATSDPFNEQFF; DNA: TGTGCCACCAGTGATCCGTTTAATGAGCAGTTCTTC
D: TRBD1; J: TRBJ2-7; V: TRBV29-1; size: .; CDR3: CSIPGQGFVEQYF; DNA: TGCAGCATACCGGGACAGGGCTTCGTTGAGCAGTACTTC
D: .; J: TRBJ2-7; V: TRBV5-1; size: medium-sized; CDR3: CASSELRGSSYEQYF; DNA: TGCGCCAGCAGCGAACTTCGGGGCAGCTCCTACGAGCAGTACTTC
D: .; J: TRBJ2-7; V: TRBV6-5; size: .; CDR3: CASSAGTGHEQYF; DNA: TGTGCCAGCAGTGCCGGCACAGGGCACGAGCAGTACTTC
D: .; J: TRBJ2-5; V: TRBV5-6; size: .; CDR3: CASSPTGETQYF; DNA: TGTGCCAGCAGCCCCACGGGGGAGACCCAGTACTTC